This entry is about one T cell receptor beta chain. The sample belongs to a study of blood T cell repertoires in COVID-19. Study overall: Acute and convalescent COVID-19 samples came from the United States, Italy and Spain. Sample material is recorded as cDNA or gDNA derived from T cells, B-cell-depleted T cells, or PBMCs.

How the authors handled the data: Reference gene primer amplification yielded estimated nucleated cell counts. Libraries were prepared by immunoSEQ multiplex PCR; TCRdb keeps only in-frame clonotypes and omits some of them. V and J calls and clone size come straight from that table; D and trimming were deduced from the DNA. Of approximately 400,000 clones listed, around 89% are singletons. The CDR3 loop spans 13 amino acids. J was trimmed by 6 bases and V by 3 bases; bases with no gene match: 3. The V gene's germline CDR1 is SGDLS and CDR2 YYNGEE. The chain couples TRBV9 to TRBJ1-2, with 9 bases that match TRBD1. The sample was peripheral blood. This sequence was found in a man aged 40-50 years with acute or convalescent COVID-19. CDR3 sequence: CASSARQGDGYTF. The CDR3 coding sequence is TGTGCCAGCAGCGCCAGACAGGGGGATGGCTACACCTTC.